Listed below are T cell receptor beta chains from one sample, sequenced in a study of T cells in Graves' hyperthyroidism and ophthalmopathy. Each CDR3 protein gets one entry after TCRdb re-called the multiplex PCR reads with MiXCR. The table includes about 350,000 distinct CDR3 sequences, 18% detected once. What was sequenced was blood. These receptors were collected from a woman aged 40-49 years with Graves' ophthalmopathy. CDR3s include the opening cysteine and the closing phenylalanine or tryptophan. The D gene is left open where the match is weak. Part of the rows lack a size; the others show once, few, many or a class for expanded clones.

D,J,size,V,DNA,CDR3
.,TRBJ1-1,many,TRBV30,TGTGCCTGGCACCGGGAGCCCAACACTGAAGCTTTCTTT,CAWHREPNTEAFF
TRBD2,TRBJ2-4,many,TRBV20-1,TGCAGTGCTAGAGATGGACGCGGGAGTTTTGGGGACATTCAGTACTTC,CSARDGRGSFGDIQYF
TRBD2,TRBJ2-7,many,TRBV7-2,TGTGCCAGCAGCCCCGGACTAGCGGGAAGATTCTACGAGCAGTACTTC,CASSPGLAGRFYEQYF
.,TRBJ1-5,many,TRBV7-2,TGTGCCAGCAGCGGGGCGGCCTCTCAGCCCCAGCATTTT,CASSGAASQPQHF
.,TRBJ1-5,many,TRBV9,TGTGCCAGCAGCCAGACAGGAGGTCAGCCCCAGCATTTT,CASSQTGGQPQHF
.,TRBJ2-7,.,TRBV12-3/TRBV12-4,TGTGCCAGCGGACCCTCTACCTACGAGCAGTACTTC,CASGPSTYEQYF
.,TRBJ1-1,.,TRBV6-5,TGTGCCAGCAGTTACACCGAGACCAACACTGAAGCTATCTTT,CASSYTETNTEAIF
TRBD2,TRBJ2-5,.,TRBV2,TGTGCCAGCAGTGGGAAGCGGGGTACGACCCAGTACTTC,CASSGKRGTTQYF
.,TRBJ1-5,few,TRBV6-1,TGTGCCAGCAGAGAGAGACCGAATCAGCCCCAGCATTTT,CASRERPNQPQHF
TRBD2,TRBJ2-7,.,TRBV11-1,TGTGCCAGCAGCAATAGCGGGAGGGCTGCCGAGCAGTACTTC,CASSNSGRAAEQYF
.,TRBJ2-7,many,TRBV5-1,TGCGCCAGCAGCTTGGATCCAGCGGTGGCCTACGAGCAGTACTTC,CASSLDPAVAYEQYF
.,TRBJ2-2,many,TRBV28,TGTGCCAGCGGACAGAGGGGGGACGGCACCGGGGAGCTGTTTTTT,CASGQRGDGTGELFF
.,TRBJ2-7,many,TRBV2,TGTGCCAGCAAAGGGCAGGCCTACGAGCAGTACTTC,CASKGQAYEQYF
.,TRBJ1-2,many,TRBV3-1,TGTGCCAGCAGCCAAGATGTGACAAACTATGGCTACACCTTC,CASSQDVTNYGYTF
TRBD1,TRBJ1-2,many,TRBV12-5,TGTGCTAGTGGAACGAACCGACCCCGGGACAGATGGGGCTACACCTTC,CASGTNRPRDRWGYTF
TRBD2,TRBJ2-3,many,TRBV6-1,TGTGCCAGCAGGAGGACTAGCGGAACAGATACGCAGTATTTT,CASRRTSGTDTQYF
.,TRBJ2-5,.,TRBV5-1,TGCGCCAGCAGCTTTGGAGGGAGGTCCCAAGAGACCCAGTACTTC,CASSFGGRSQETQYF
TRBD1,TRBJ2-2,many,TRBV24-1,TGTGCCACCAGTGCGACAGGGGGTTACACCGGGGAGCTGTTTTTT,CATSATGGYTGELFF
.,TRBJ2-7,many,TRBV6-5,TGTGCCGCCAGGGCAATCCTATCCTACGAGCAGTACTTC,CAARAILSYEQYF
.,TRBJ2-7,many,TRBV6-5,TGTGCCAGCAGTTCGGACGGAAGCTACGAGCAGTACTTC,CASSSDGSYEQYF
.,TRBJ2-7,many,TRBV15,TGTGCCACCAGCAGAGATAATAGGGCCAATTCCTACGAGCAGTACTTC,CATSRDNRANSYEQYF
TRBD2,TRBJ2-6,many,TRBV19,TGTGCCAGTCGAATGGGAATAGCGGGAGGGGATGGGGCCAACGTCCTGACTTTC,CASRMGIAGGDGANVLTF
TRBD1,TRBJ1-6,.,TRBV11-2,TGTGCCAGCAGCCCCCAGGGGGCTGGGAATTCACCCCTCCACTTT,CASSPQGAGNSPLHF
TRBD1,TRBJ2-7,.,TRBV10-3,TGTGCCATCAGTCCGGGACAGGGAAACGAGCAGTACTTC,CAISPGQGNEQYF
TRBD2,TRBJ2-4,many,TRBV19,TGTGCCAGTAGTATGGGTGTGACTAGCGGGAGTTGGAAAAACATTCAGTACTTC,CASSMGVTSGSWKNIQYF